The 25 T cell receptor beta chains given below trace back to one sample, sequenced in a study of identical twins. TCRdb called the 5' RACE reads again in MiXCR, with one record for every CDR3 protein. The repertoire consists of around 530,000 distinct CDR3 sequences, with roughly 15% occurring once and the leading ten covering roughly 0.46%. The same sample was also studied in work on yellow fever vaccine responses in identical twins.

The source material was CD4+ T cells sorted from blood. Receptor source: a woman aged 18-30 years in good health.

J is TRBJ1-5 and V is TRBV10-2, with unresolved D. This CDR3 contains 12 residues. The germline gives CDR1 WSHSY, CDR2 SAAADI. Trimming shortened V by 3 bases and J by 11 bases, and 11 bases separated the two germline ends. The CDR3 nucleotides read TGCGCCAGCAGTGACCCCACCTGGGCCCAGCATTTT. Protein sequence: CASSDPTWAQHF.

The chain has TRBV7-9 and TRBJ2-7; D tentatively reads TRBD1 or TRBD2 (5 bases each). Germline CDR1 and CDR2: SEHNR and FQNEAQ (reference sequence). The CDR3 has 15 residues. Trimming shortened V by 5 bases and J by 1 base, and 15 bases separated the two germline ends. CDR3 nucleotide sequence: TGTGCCAGCAGCCCCCCCGGGACCATTTCCTACGAGCAGTACTTC. Amino acids: CASSPPGTISYEQYF.

The chain has TRBV29-1 and TRBJ2-6; D might be TRBD1 (5 bases). Germline CDR1 and CDR2: SQVTM and ANQGSEA. V lost 5 bases to trimming and J lost 2 bases, with 13 bases between them. The CDR3 runs to 15 residues. The DNA for the CDR3 is TGCAGCGTTATCCCCGTAGGGGCTGGGGCCAACGTCCTGACTTTC. Amino acids: CSVIPVGAGANVLTF.

This clonotype was detected only a few times. The chain links TRBV19 to TRBJ2-1; D unresolved. The CDR3 has 16 residues. Trimming removed 0 bases from V and 6 bases from J, with 15 bases in between. In germline, CDR1 is LNHDA, CDR2 SQIVND (reference sequence). The CDR3 loop is CASSIDQAGRFNEQFF. In nucleotides, the CDR3 is TGTGCCAGTAGTATAGATCAGGCAGGTCGATTCAATGAGCAGTTCTTC.

The chain joins TRBV12-3 or TRBV12-4 to TRBJ2-7; 13 bases fit TRBD2. The trim removed 5 bases at V and 12 bases at J, leaving 4 bases unmatched. The CDR3 spans 12 residues. The CDR3 sequence: CASSPGLAGVYF. The CDR3 DNA reads as TGTGCCAGCAGTCCCGGACTAGCGGGGGTGTACTTC.

The chain has TRBV4-2 and TRBJ2-2; 11 positions agree with TRBD1. The ends lost 1 base at V and 6 bases at J; junction bases unmatched: 4. Per germline, CDR1 LGHNA and CDR2 YNFKEQ. The CDR3 spans 16 residues. The CDR3 nucleotides read TGTGCCAGCAGCCAAGTTTTGGACAGGGGGCCCGGGGAGCTGTTTTTT. As protein: CASSQVLDRGPGELFF.

This clonotype was counted between two and nine times. The chain uses TRBV6-1 and TRBJ2-2; TRBD2 might be the D (6 bases). CDR1 and CDR2 (germline): MNHNS, SASEGT. This CDR3 contains 12 residues. V lost 10 bases and J lost 7, with 13 bases in between. The CDR3 DNA follows: TGTGCCACCGACGAGGGAGGCGGGGAGCTGTTTTTT. Residues: CATDEGGGELFF.

This chain connects TRBV4-2 to TRBJ2-2; D unclear. The CDR3 runs to 14 residues. V lost 0 bases to trimming and J lost 6 bases, with 8 bases between them. CDR1 is LGHNA and CDR2 is YNFKEQ in the germline V gene. The DNA of the CDR3 is TGTGCCAGCAGCCAAGATTCCGGGCCCGGGGAGCTGTTTTTT. Protein sequence: CASSQDSGPGELFF.

This clonotype has more than one count but fewer than ten. CDR3 DNA sequence: TGTGCCACCAGCAGAATCAGGGGGGGTGAGCAGTTCTTC. Its protein is CATSRIRGGEQFF. This sequence joins TRBV15 and TRBJ2-1, with D perhaps TRBD1 or TRBD2 (7 bases each). V was shortened by 2 bases and J by 9 bases, with 11 bases between the two germline ends. Germline-derived CDR1 and CDR2 are LNHNV and YYDKDF (reference sequence). The CDR3 totals 13 residues.

This chain connects TRBV20-1 to TRBJ2-1; 10 nucleotides align to TRBD1. This CDR3 contains 14 residues. V trimming: 2 bases; J trimming: 5 bases; junction bases outside the gene matches: 3. Germline CDR1 and CDR2: DFQATT and SNEGSKA (reference sequence). CDR3 protein: CSARNGTGDNEQFF. CDR3 coding DNA: TGCAGTGCTAGAAACGGGACAGGGGACAATGAGCAGTTCTTC.

The gene calls are TRBV11-1 and TRBJ2-7; D unresolved. Germline values: CDR1 SGHAT, CDR2 FQDESV (reference sequence). The CDR3 loop spans 15 amino acids. Trimming left V 0 bases short and J 2 bases short, with 11 bases between. The CDR3 spells CASSLAQIETYEQYF. The CDR3 nucleotides are TGTGCCAGCAGCTTAGCGCAAATAGAAACCTACGAGCAGTACTTC.

This clonotype showed up just a few times. The chain employs TRBV5-1 and TRBJ2-5; D not resolved. Germline V gene lookup returns CDR1 SGHRS and CDR2 YFSETQ. V was shortened by 0 bases and J by 5 bases, with 11 bases between the two germline ends. The CDR3 length is 14 residues. CDR3 sequence: CASSLGKSLETQYF. DNA for the CDR3: TGCGCCAGCAGCTTGGGCAAGTCCCTGGAGACCCAGTACTTC.

This chain joins TRBV11-2 and TRBJ2-7; 7 bases map to TRBD2. J was trimmed by 0 bases and V by 2 bases; bases with no gene match: 7. The CDR3 length is 16 residues. Per the germline V gene, CDR1 is SGHAT and CDR2 is FQNNGV. CDR3 in DNA: TGTGCCAGCAGCTTACATATGCTAGCGGACTCCTACGAGCAGTACTTC. It encodes CASSLHMLADSYEQYF.

The table lists this clonotype with a few counts. This chain connects TRBV5-1 to TRBJ2-5; TRBD1 aligns across 7 bases. The length of the CDR3 is 14 residues. Germline CDR1 reads SGHRS; CDR2 reads YFSETQ. J lost 4 bases, V lost 1 base, and 4 bases had no gene match. The CDR3 region is CASSLKGASETQYF. CDR3 DNA sequence: TGCGCCAGCAGCTTGAAGGGGGCCTCAGAGACCCAGTACTTC.

This chain links TRBV5-6 with TRBJ2-5; 9 positions agree with TRBD2. The CDR3 runs 14 residues. Looked up from germline, CDR1 is SGHDT and CDR2 is YYEEEE. With 5 bases clipped from V and 11 bases from J, the junction kept 13 bases outside the gene matches. CDR3 nucleotide sequence: TGTGCCAGCAGGTGGAGCGGGCTAGCGGGGAGACAGTACTTC. Translated: CASRWSGLAGRQYF.

The V gene is TRBV6-5, the J gene TRBJ2-1; the D gene is possibly TRBD2 (7 bases). This CDR3 is built from 17 residues. V lost 2 bases and J 0 bases, leaving 14 bases between the germline ends. Looked up from germline, CDR1 is MNHEY and CDR2 is SVGAGI. The chain's CDR3 is CASSYGGASSSYNEQFF. CDR3 DNA: TGTGCCAGCAGTTACGGGGGGGCATCAAGCTCCTACAATGAGCAGTTCTTC.

This clonotype came up a few times. The genes are TRBV4-2 and TRBJ2-5; weak D call: TRBD2 (6 bases). Germline V lookup: CDR1 LGHNA, CDR2 YNFKEQ. Trimming removed 0 bases from V and 5 bases from J, with 13 bases in between. The CDR3 is 15 residues long. CDR3 sequence (DNA): TGTGCCAGCAGCCAAGACGGAGGGAGTGTGGAGACCCAGTACTTC. Translating gives CASSQDGGSVETQYF.

In its sample, this clonotype was seen a few times. This rearrangement joins TRBV29-1 to TRBJ2-5; D ambiguous. The germline CDR1 and CDR2 sequences are SQVTM and ANQGSEA. This CDR3 comprises 12 residues. Trimming removed 3 bases from V and 4 bases from J, with 9 bases in between. The CDR3 DNA is TGCAGCGTTGATATAAATCGAGAGACCCAGTACTTC. It is translated as CSVDINRETQYF.

CDR3 in amino acids: CASTRDRGFNEQFF. DNA of the CDR3: TGTGCCAGCACCAGGGACAGGGGGTTCAATGAGCAGTTCTTC. V usage is TRBV13 and J usage is TRBJ2-1; 11 nucleotides agree with TRBD1. Germline V gives CDR1 PRHDT, CDR2 FYEKMQ (reference sequence). J was trimmed by 6 bases and V by 7 bases; bases with no gene match: 5. The CDR3 loop spans 14 amino acids.

The chain uses TRBV2 and TRBJ2-2, with D perhaps matching TRBD1 (5 bases). The CDR3 is 15 amino acids. The ends were cut back, 1 base at V and 4 bases at J, with 10 bases in the middle. Germline CDR1 and CDR2: SNHLY and FYNNEI. CDR3 amino acids: CASSEEQAPTGELFF. In DNA, the CDR3 is TGTGCCAGCAGTGAAGAACAGGCGCCCACCGGGGAGCTGTTTTTT.

This chain joins TRBV4-1 and TRBJ2-4; 15 bases map to TRBD2. Germline-derived CDR1 and CDR2 are MGHRA and YSYEKL. Trimming cost V 0 bases and J 2 bases; bases outside gene matches: 8. There are 20 residues in the CDR3. The CDR3, as DNA: TGCGCCAGCAGCCAAGATTTGGGACTAGCGGGAGGTTGGTCCAAAAACATTCAGTACTTC. Protein sequence: CASSQDLGLAGGWSKNIQYF.

This clonotype appeared a few times. The chain recombines TRBV3-1 with TRBJ1-1, with a tentative D call TRBD1 (5 bases). This CDR3 region has 16 residues. Germline-derived CDR1 and CDR2 are LGHDT and YNNKEL (reference sequence). V was clipped by 1 base and J by 4 bases, with 16 bases between them. CDR3 amino acids: CASSQGGILGVTEAFF. Written as DNA, the CDR3 is TGTGCCAGCAGCCAAGGTGGCATCTTGGGGGTCACTGAAGCTTTCTTT.

The rearrangement links TRBV20-1 to TRBJ2-5; D tentatively reads TRBD1 or TRBD2 (6 bases each). Trimming cost V 6 bases and J 0 bases, with 29 bases left between them. The CDR3 runs 19 residues. Per the germline V gene, CDR1 is DFQATT and CDR2 is SNEGSKA (reference sequence). This CDR3 is CSAIGGPTGTTRHQETQYF. CDR3 DNA: TGCAGTGCGATCGGGGGCCCTACTGGGACCACACGGCACCAAGAGACCCAGTACTTC.

This clonotype was counted only a few times. The gene calls are TRBV20-1 and TRBJ2-1; TRBD2 is a possible D gene (5 bases). The CDR3 extends over 11 amino acids. Trimming removed 5 bases from V and 8 bases from J, with 10 bases in between. Germline CDR1 and CDR2: DFQATT and SNEGSKA (reference sequence). DNA for the CDR3: TGCAGTGCTCCGGGGAATTATGAGCAGTTCTTC. This codes for CSAPGNYEQFF.

The chain links TRBV20-1 to TRBJ2-1; tentative D call: TRBD1 (6 bases). Trimming removed 5 bases from V and 3 bases from J, with 14 bases in between. Germline CDR1 DFQATT, CDR2 SNEGSKA (reference sequence). This CDR3 contains 14 residues. The CDR3 bases are TGCAGTGCTCTGGACAGCCAATTCTACAATGAGCAGTTCTTC. Encoded protein: CSALDSQFYNEQFF.